The 10 T cell receptor beta chains given below trace back to one sample, sequenced in a study of shared clonotypes between healthy human individuals. The method was immunoSEQ multiplex PCR; TCRdb's version includes in-frame clones alone and lacks a portion of them. The table includes roughly 490,000 clones, roughly 85% detected once. The sequencing sample was made of PBMCs. These receptors originate from a woman aged 40 to 50 in good health. Some clones in this sample may be carry-over from other donors' samples.

The chain carries TRBV23-1 and TRBJ2-2; D is uncertain. TRBV23-1 is placed among ORFs of uncertain function. With 4 bases removed from V and 4 bases from J, the gap between germline ends came to 10 bases. The CDR3 contains 14 residues. This CDR3 reads CASSRVVFTGELFF. CDR3 nucleotides: TGCGCCAGCAGTCGCGTCGTCTTCACCGGGGAGCTGTTTTTT.

In its sample, this clone was seen once. A junction boundary mismatches the germline segment, possibly from a read error. J is TRBJ1-6 and V is TRBV28; tentative D call: TRBD1 (5 bases). Germline-derived CDR1 and CDR2 are MDHEN and SYDVKM. The length of the CDR3 is 14 residues. The CDR3 nucleotides are TGTGCCTGCAGCCGACTCGGGGGAGGCTCACCCCTCCACTTT. Amino acid sequence: CACSRLGGGSPLHF.

This chain uses TRBV28 with TRBJ2-1; 8 bases align to TRBD2. In germline, CDR1 is MDHEN, CDR2 SYDVKM. This CDR3 comprises 16 residues. V was clipped by 6 bases and J by 5 bases; unmatched bases: 12. The DNA for the CDR3 is TGTGCCAGCAGCCCAACCCCGGGACTAGGTAACAATGAGCAGTTCTTC. Its translation is CASSPTPGLGNNEQFF.

This clone was recorded a few times. The rearrangement uses TRBV13 and TRBJ2-5; TRBD1 might be the D (5 bases). The CDR3 loop spans 14 amino acids. CDR1 is PRHDT and CDR2 is FYEKMQ in the germline V gene (reference sequence). Trimming cost V 4 bases and J 6 bases, with 15 bases left between them. The chain's CDR3 is CASSSLQAGKTQYF. The CDR3 DNA reads TGTGCCAGCAGCTCCTTACAGGCAGGAAAGACCCAGTACTTC.

This clone has only one observation. The chain links TRBV30 to TRBJ2-1; D is possibly TRBD1 or TRBD2 (5 bases each). CDR3 length: 17 residues. Trimming removed 2 bases at V and 2 bases at J, with 19 bases between. CDR1 is GTSNPN, CDR2 SVGIG, per germline (reference sequence). CDR3 residues: CAWSIPQGGWAYNEQFF. The DNA of the CDR3 is TGTGCCTGGAGTATCCCCCAGGGCGGGTGGGCCTACAATGAGCAGTTCTTC.

V is TRBV6-4 and J is TRBJ2-7; D is perhaps TRBD2 (5 bases). CDR1 and CDR2 from the germline V gene are MRHNA and SNTAGT. The CDR3 runs to 11 residues. Trimming pared 6 bases from V and 6 bases from J, leaving 9 bases between. For the CDR3, the DNA is TGTGCCAGCAGCGGCGGAGGCGAGCAGTACTTC. It is translated as CASSGGGEQYF.

This clone has just a few counts. The gene calls are TRBV6-1 and TRBJ2-7; D is unclear. Germline assignment: CDR1 MNHNS and CDR2 SASEGT. The germline V and J ends were trimmed by 6 bases and 10 bases, with 10 bases remaining between them. The CDR3 contains 10 residues. CDR3 sequence reads: CASRRTVQYF. Here the CDR3 DNA reads TGTGCCAGCAGACGGACGGTACAGTACTTC.

The chain carries TRBV2 and TRBJ2-3, with D maybe TRBD2 (5 bases). Germline V lookup: CDR1 SNHLY, CDR2 FYNNEI. Trimming removed 3 bases from V and 4 bases from J, with 11 bases in between. This CDR3 spans 14 amino acids. The CDR3 here is CASSESSRADTQYF. The DNA of the CDR3 is TGTGCCAGCAGTGAGTCTAGCCGAGCAGATACGCAGTATTTT.

The chain combines TRBV2 with TRBJ2-3; D could derive from TRBD1 or TRBD2 (5 bases each). Germline values: CDR1 SNHLY, CDR2 FYNNEI. CDR3 length equals 15 residues. Trimming removed 6 bases at V and 4 bases at J, with 17 bases between. The CDR3 sequence is CASRASGQGADTQYF. Here the CDR3 DNA reads TGTGCCAGCAGGGCCTCCGGGCAGGGAGCAGATACGCAGTATTTT.

The chain links TRBV6-4 to TRBJ2-1; 7 nucleotides agree with TRBD2. Germline trimming cut 1 base from V and 8 bases from J; bases unmatched to any gene: 8. Germline V gene data show CDR1 as MRHNA and CDR2 as SNTAGT. The CDR3 has 15 amino acids. The CDR3 here is CASSDWAGAGDEQFF. CDR3 nucleotides: TGTGCCAGCAGTGACTGGGCGGGAGCGGGCGATGAGCAGTTCTTC.